The clone carrying this T cell receptor (beta chain) has at least ten counts. Its matching antigen is unknown. A TCRbeta library incorporating unique molecular identifiers was prepared. One entry per CDR3 protein, called by TCRdb with MiXCR from the PCR reads. The sample records hundreds of thousands of distinct CDR3 sequences, around 14% being singletons. The entry originates in a study of T-cell reconstitution after alpha-beta-depleted transplantation in children. General study results and limits: Surviving recipient T cells and intrathymic progenitors accounted for some patients' high TCRbeta diversity at day 60. As was reported, about two months after transplant, alpha-beta T cells came from several hundred expanded graft clones.

The germline V gene has CDR1 LGHDT and CDR2 YNNKEL (reference sequence). This CDR3 contains 15 residues. V shed 3 bases and J 7 bases; nucleotides not matched to a gene: 6. The V and J genes are TRBV3-1 and TRBJ1-6; 7 nucleotides align to TRBD1. This clonotype was sampled from a girl aged 2-10 years with congenital amegakaryocytic thrombocytopenia, due to receive a stem cell transplant. The sample consisted of PBMCs, taken before TCRalphabeta/CD19-depleted stem cell transplant. The CDR3 DNA reads TGTGCCAGCAGCCAGTACAGGGGTCCCAATTCACCCCTCCACTTT. Amino acids: CASSQYRGPNSPLHF.